This T cell receptor (beta chain) was sequenced in a study of TIL therapy for anti-PD-1-resistant metastatic lung cancer. Time point defined: pre-treatment sample, taken before nivolumab and TIL therapy. Most excised metastases sampled were pleural nodules or supraclavicular lymph nodes. Study-wide points: TIL cultures after expansion showed higher clonality and lower diversity than baseline tumor (median roughly 6% vs 31%).

The libraries were made with immunoSEQ v3. Libraries were prepared by immunoSEQ multiplex PCR; TCRdb keeps only in-frame clonotypes and omits some of them. This table has about 100,000 clones, about 71% appearing once. A few counts support this clone. Its antigen is undetermined. The clonotype was recovered from a person between 25 and 80 years old with non-small cell lung cancer. Sequencing was performed on tumor tissue, taken at baseline.

This chain's CDR3 is CACLGQANSPLHF. The DNA of the CDR3 is TGTGCCTGCCTAGGACAGGCTAATTCACCCCTCCACTTT. The rearrangement joins TRBV30 to TRBJ1-6; 7 positions agree with TRBD1. The CDR3 sequence is 13 residues long. The V segment lost 6 bases and the J segment 6 bases; nucleotides outside the gene matches: 5. The V gene's germline CDR1 is GTSNPN and CDR2 SVGIG (reference sequence). Variable domain in full (rest from reference TRBV30 and TRBJ1-6): SQTIHQWPATLVQPVGSPLSLECTVEGTSNPNLYWYRQAAGRGLQLLFYSVGIGQISSEVPQNLSASRPQDRQFILSSKKLLLSDSGFYLCACLGQANSPLHFGNGTRLTVT.